This entry concerns a single T cell receptor beta chain. Germline lookup yields CDR1 SEHNR and CDR2 FQNEAQ (reference sequence). J lost 7 bases, V lost 3 bases, and 5 bases had no gene match. The CDR3 sequence is 14 residues long. Under the authors' procedure: Reference gene primer amplification in the assay estimated nucleated cell counts. Here immunoSEQ multiplex PCR was the method, and the copy in TCRdb shows in-frame clones only, minus some. V and J calls and clone size are copied from that table; D and trimming were computed from the DNA. The profile shows 250,000 to 350,000 clones, around 90% of them singletons. This entry belongs to a study of blood T cell repertoires in COVID-19. Study at large: Acute and convalescent COVID-19 specimens originated in the United States, Italy and Spain. Sources were T cells, B-cell-depleted T cells, or PBMCs; the material itself was cDNA or gDNA.

The specimen sequenced was peripheral blood. The chain carries TRBV7-9 and TRBJ1-4; 7 bases fit TRBD1. This clonotype originated in a man younger than 35 with active or convalescent COVID-19. The CDR3 DNA sequence: TGTGCCAGCAGCTTGAGGGGGCAGGTTGAAAAACTGTTTTTT. Translated, it gives CASSLRGQVEKLFF.